A single sample gave rise to the 21 T cell receptor beta chains below, sequenced in a study of Ad26.COV2.S vaccination and SARS-CoV-2 variants. Sequencing was performed with immunoSEQ multiplex PCR; in TCRdb, only in-frame clones are kept and a portion is missing. The data hold 300,000 to 450,000 clones, with 92% observed a single time. Specimen: peripheral blood, collected after recovery from COVID-19. The receptors come from a human donor who had recovered from COVID-19.

CDR3 residues: CASRQDNSNQPQHF. CDR3 nucleotides: TGTGCCAGCAGACAGGATAATAGCAATCAGCCCCAGCATTTT. The genes are TRBV6-5 and TRBJ1-5; possible D gene TRBD1, 5 bases. CDR1 is MNHEY, CDR2 SVGAGI, per germline. The germline V and J ends were trimmed by 6 bases and 0 bases, with 9 bases remaining between them. This CDR3 spans 14 amino acids.

This rearrangement joins TRBV9 to TRBJ2-6; D remains ambiguous. V lost 4 bases, J lost 2 bases, and 25 bases lay in between. CDR3 length: 20 residues. Germline lookup yields CDR1 SGDLS and CDR2 YYNGEE. CDR3 bases: TGTGCCAGCAGCCCAGGTGGATCGGTAGTATCAAAAGCTGGGGCCAACGTCCTGACTTTC. Translating it yields CASSPGGSVVSKAGANVLTF.

The chain has TRBV13 and TRBJ2-5; 10 nucleotides align to TRBD2. This CDR3 has 15 residues. CDR1 and CDR2 (germline): PRHDT, FYEKMQ (reference sequence). V trimming: 1 base; J trimming: 5 bases; junction bases outside the gene matches: 4. As DNA, the CDR3 is TGTGCCAGCAGCTTAGTAGCGGGGGGTGCGGAGACCCAGTACTTC. This gives the protein CASSLVAGGAETQYF.

The chain recombines TRBV2 with TRBJ1-1; no firm D call. The CDR3 is 14 residues long. V shed 3 bases and J shed 1 base, with 9 bases lying between them. In germline, CDR1 is SNHLY, CDR2 FYNNEI. CDR3 DNA: TGTGCCAGCAGTGATAGTACAGCGAACACTGAAGCTTTCTTT. It translates to CASSDSTANTEAFF.

The rearrangement links TRBV3-1 (or the pseudogene TRBV3-2) to TRBJ1-3; D uncertain. V lost 3 bases and J 9 bases, leaving 15 bases between the germline ends. The CDR3 runs 14 residues. Germline V gene data show CDR1 as LGHDT and CDR2 as YNNKEL (reference sequence). The CDR3 nucleotides read TGTGCCAGCAGCCACGTCGACCGGCGTGGCACCATATATTTT. Residues: CASSHVDRRGTIYF.

The J gene is TRBJ1-2, the V gene TRBV27; 8 bases are a match to TRBD1. CDR1 and CDR2 (germline): MNHEY, SMNVEV (reference sequence). The CDR3 is made up of 15 amino acids. Trimming cost V 4 bases and J 4 bases; bases outside gene matches: 8. This CDR3 is CASSSVTGAGYGYTF. The CDR3 DNA sequence: TGTGCCAGCAGTTCCGTGACAGGGGCCGGCTATGGCTACACCTTC.

This chain uses TRBV5-1 with TRBJ2-5, with D uncertain. Per the germline V gene, CDR1 is SGHRS and CDR2 is YFSETQ. The CDR3 covers 13 residues. V lost 4 bases and J lost 5, with 12 bases in between. CDR3 in DNA: TGCGCCAGCAGCCCGCTAGGACGGGAGACCCAGTACTTC. It is translated as CASSPLGRETQYF.

The chain couples TRBV7-9 to TRBJ2-5; 10 bases fit TRBD2. The V and J ends lost 3 bases and 3 bases, in that order; junction bases with no gene match: 4. The CDR3 has 15 residues. Germline lookup yields CDR1 SEHNR and CDR2 FQNEAQ (reference sequence). DNA for the CDR3: TGTGCCAGCAGCTTTAGCGGGGGGACGAAAGAGACCCAGTACTTC. Protein sequence: CASSFSGGTKETQYF.

CDR3 loop: CASSLGGPNQPQHF. In nucleotides, the CDR3 is TGTGCCAGCAGCTTAGGGGGACCCAATCAGCCCCAGCATTTT. V usage is TRBV7-9 and J usage is TRBJ1-5; perhaps TRBD1 as D (5 bases). CDR3 length: 14 residues. Between the trimmed V and J ends, which lost 1 base and 3 bases, there was a span of 7 bases. Germline CDR1 SEHNR, CDR2 FQNEAQ (reference sequence). The whole variable domain, filled in from reference TRBV7-9 and TRBJ1-5, reads DTGVSQNPRHKITKRGQNVTFRCDPISEHNRLYWYRQTLGQGPEFLTYFQNEAQLEKSRLLSDRFSAERPKGSFSTLEIQRTEQGDSAMYLCASSLGGPNQPQHFGDGTRLSIL.

The chain joins TRBV2 to TRBJ2-7, with 7 bases matching TRBD1. V was clipped by 1 base and J by 3 bases; unmatched bases: 6. The V gene's germline CDR1 is SNHLY and CDR2 FYNNEI. CDR3 length equals 15 residues. The CDR3 DNA reads as TGTGCCAGCAGTGAAGGGGGACAGAGATTCTACGAGCAGTACTTC. It translates to CASSEGGQRFYEQYF. Combining the CDR3 with reference TRBV2 and TRBJ2-7 gives the whole variable domain EPEVTQTPSHQVTQMGQEVILRCVPISNHLYFYWYRQILGQKVEFLVSFYNNEISEKSEIFDDQFSVERPDGSNFTLKIRSTKLEDSAMYFCASSEGGQRFYEQYFGPGTRLTVT.

This clone was counted a single time. The same CDR3 also results from other DNA sequences found in this sample. For the CDR3, the DNA is TGTGCCAGCAGTTACACAGGGCCATCCTCCTACGAGCAGTACTTC. Protein: CASSYTGPSSYEQYF. The V call is TRBV6-5, the J call TRBJ2-7; TRBD1 might be the D (6 bases). This CDR3 contains 15 residues. Trimming removed 2 bases at V and 0 bases at J, with 11 bases between. Germline V CDR1 and CDR2: MNHEY, SVGAGI.

V is TRBV2 and J is TRBJ1-3, with D hard to call. Trimming cost V 7 bases and J 0 bases, with 10 bases left between them. Germline values: CDR1 SNHLY, CDR2 FYNNEI. CDR3 length: 14 residues. As DNA, the CDR3 is TGTGCCAGCAAGAACATCATCTCTGGAAACACCATATATTTT. Encoded protein: CASKNIISGNTIYF. The whole variable domain, filled in from reference TRBV2 and TRBJ1-3, reads EPEVTQTPSHQVTQMGQEVILRCVPISNHLYFYWYRQILGQKVEFLVSFYNNEISEKSEIFDDQFSVERPDGSNFTLKIRSTKLEDSAMYFCASKNIISGNTIYFGEGSWLTVV.

The V call is TRBV18, the J call TRBJ2-3; 9 nucleotides match TRBD2. The CDR3 extends over 14 amino acids. In germline, CDR1 is KGHSH, CDR2 LQKENI. The ends lost 7 bases at V and 3 bases at J; junction bases unmatched: 5. The CDR3 DNA is TGTGCCAGCTATGAGCGGGAGGTTACAGATACGCAGTATTTT. Amino acids: CASYEREVTDTQYF.

This clone was detected a few times. The chain links TRBV10-1 to TRBJ2-7, with D possibly being TRBD1 (6 bases). There are 15 residues in the CDR3. In germline, CDR1 is WNHNN, CDR2 SYGVQD (reference sequence). V lost 0 bases to trimming and J lost 3 bases, with 12 bases between them. The CDR3 protein is CASSESIQGNYEQYF. The CDR3 nucleotides read TGCGCCAGCAGTGAGTCGATACAGGGAAACTACGAGCAGTACTTC.

This rearrangement joins TRBV19 to TRBJ2-3; 15 nucleotides agree with TRBD2. V was pared by 5 bases and J by 5 bases, with 5 bases of the junction left unmatched. The CDR3 contains 16 residues. Germline CDR1 reads LNHDA; CDR2 reads SQIVND (reference sequence). The CDR3 nucleotides read TGTGCCAGTAGTCTCGGACTAGCGGGGGGGCGAGATACGCAGTATTTT. It translates to CASSLGLAGGRDTQYF.

The V and J genes are TRBV28 and TRBJ2-1, with D perhaps matching TRBD2 (6 bases). From germline, CDR1 is MDHEN and CDR2 SYDVKM. V was clipped by 8 bases and J by 3 bases, with 14 bases between them. The CDR3 has 14 residues. The chain's CDR3 is CASVSGPSYNEQFF. The CDR3 coding sequence is TGTGCCAGCGTAAGCGGGCCGAGCTACAATGAGCAGTTCTTC.

J is TRBJ2-5 and V is TRBV7-3; possibly TRBD1 for D (5 bases). Trimming removed 5 bases at V and 4 bases at J, with 14 bases between. Germline V gene lookup returns CDR1 SGHTA and CDR2 FQGTGA. The CDR3 has 14 residues. This CDR3 reads CASSILGPGETQYF. The CDR3 bases are TGTGCCAGCAGCATATTGGGGCCAGGAGAGACCCAGTACTTC.

The gene calls are TRBV6-6 and TRBJ2-2, with 10 bases lining up with TRBD2. This CDR3 has 15 amino acids. Per germline, CDR1 MNHNY and CDR2 SVGAGI (reference sequence). The V gene end was trimmed by 4 bases and the J gene end by 2 bases; junction bases not matched to a gene: 1. CDR3 bases: TGTGCCAGCAGTTCTAGCGGGGGTAACACCGGGGAGCTGTTTTTT. Translating it yields CASSSSGGNTGELFF.

V usage is TRBV5-6 and J usage is TRBJ1-2; possible D gene TRBD1, 6 bases. The CDR3 covers 12 residues. V gave up 4 bases and J gave up 7 bases, with 11 bases separating them. Germline V gene data show CDR1 as SGHDT and CDR2 as YYEEEE. The chain's CDR3 is CASSRTARGYTF. Written as DNA, the CDR3 is TGTGCCAGCAGCCGGACAGCGCGTGGCTACACCTTC.

The chain joins TRBV5-5 to TRBJ2-1; D is perhaps TRBD1 (5 bases). Trimming took off 0 bases at V and 0 bases at J, with 13 bases between the two ends. Germline V gene data show CDR1 as SGHKS and CDR2 as YYEKEE (reference sequence). This CDR3 is built from 17 residues. This CDR3 reads CASSLAGDRSSYNEQFF. The CDR3, as DNA: TGTGCCAGCAGCTTGGCCGGAGACAGAAGCTCCTACAATGAGCAGTTCTTC. The whole variable domain, remainder taken from reference TRBV5-5 and TRBJ2-1, is DAGVTQSPTHLIKTRGQQVTLRCSPISGHKSVSWYQQVLGQGPQFIFQYYEKEERGRGNFPDRFSARQFPNYSSELNVNALLLGDSALYLCASSLAGDRSSYNEQFFGPGTRLTVL.

V is TRBV5-1 and J is TRBJ2-3; D is ambiguous. CDR3 size: 14 residues. Trimming took off 0 bases at V and 1 base at J, with 6 bases between the two ends. CDR1 and CDR2 from the germline V gene are SGHRS and YFSETQ. The CDR3 sequence is CASSLGAGTDTQYF. The CDR3 DNA sequence: TGCGCCAGCAGCTTGGGGGCAGGCACAGATACGCAGTATTTT.